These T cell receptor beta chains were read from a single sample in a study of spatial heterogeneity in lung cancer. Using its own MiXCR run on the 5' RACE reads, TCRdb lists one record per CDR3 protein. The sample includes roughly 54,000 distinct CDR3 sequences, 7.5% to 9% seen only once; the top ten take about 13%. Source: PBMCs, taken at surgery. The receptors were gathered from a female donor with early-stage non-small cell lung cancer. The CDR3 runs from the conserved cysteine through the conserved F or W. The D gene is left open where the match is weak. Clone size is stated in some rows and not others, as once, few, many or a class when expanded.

CASSPVAVEQFF	TGTGCCAGCAGTCCAGTAGCCGTTGAGCAGTTCTTC	TRBJ2-1	TRBV6-2/TRBV6-3	many	NA
CASNLGAGVGDTQYF	TGTGCCAGCAATCTCGGGGCAGGTGTGGGAGATACGCAGTATTTT	TRBJ2-3	TRBV6-5	NA	NA
CASSLFRNSQETQYF	TGTGCCAGCAGCTTATTCAGAAACTCCCAAGAGACCCAGTACTTC	TRBJ2-5	TRBV7-6	NA	NA
CASSLGPGKETQYF	TGTGCCAGCAGCTTAGGCCCAGGGAAGGAGACCCAGTACTTC	TRBJ2-5	TRBV7-2	many	NA
CASSLSPRSYNEQFF	TGTGCCAGCAGCTTAAGTCCCCGCTCCTACAATGAGCAGTTCTTC	TRBJ2-1	TRBV7-3	many	NA
CASSYSRTGMETQYF	TGTGCCAGCAGTTACTCAAGGACAGGGATGGAGACCCAGTACTTC	TRBJ2-5	TRBV6-2/TRBV6-3	NA	TRBD1
CASSQEWVGYGYTF	TGCGCCAGCAGCCAAGAATGGGTCGGCTATGGCTACACCTTC	TRBJ1-2	TRBV4-3	NA	NA
CATSDLRGEQYF	TGTGCCACCAGTGATTTGAGGGGCGAGCAGTACTTC	TRBJ2-7	TRBV24-1	few	NA
CAGAGPTYEQYF	TGTGCCGGAGCGGGGCCCACCTACGAGCAGTACTTC	TRBJ2-7	TRBV7-9	few	TRBD2
CASRTIQRVGEKLFF	TGTGCCAGCAGAACAATCCAGCGGGTAGGGGAAAAACTGTTTTTT	TRBJ1-4	TRBV28	few	NA
CASSPRGPGPQHF	TGTGCCAGCAGTCCCAGGGGACCCGGGCCCCAGCATTTT	TRBJ1-5	TRBV6-2/TRBV6-3	NA	NA
CASSHSWSPGELFF	TGTGCCAGCAGCCACTCGTGGTCCCCCGGGGAGCTGTTTTTT	TRBJ2-2	TRBV3-1	few	NA
CASSVDIGAGQPQHF	TGCGCCAGCAGCGTTGATATCGGGGCTGGCCAGCCCCAGCATTTT	TRBJ1-5	TRBV4-1	many	NA
CATSDARGGEDTQYF	TGTGCCACCAGTGACGCTAGGGGAGGGGAAGATACGCAGTATTTT	TRBJ2-3	TRBV24-1	NA	TRBD2
CASSERTGGGQPQHF	TGTGCCAGCAGTGAAAGGACAGGGGGAGGTCAGCCCCAGCATTTT	TRBJ1-5	TRBV6-1	NA	TRBD1
CASSWDRGGNSPLHF	TGTGCCAGCAGTTGGGACCGGGGGGGGAATTCACCCCTCCACTTT	TRBJ1-6	TRBV27	few	NA
CSVGQGAPETQYF	TGCAGCGTCGGACAGGGGGCCCCAGAGACCCAGTACTTC	TRBJ2-5	TRBV29-1	many	TRBD1
CASSETPNRSNIQYF	TGTGCCAGCAGTGAAACCCCGAACAGGTCAAACATTCAGTACTTC	TRBJ2-4	TRBV6-1	NA	NA
CASSHDSGAYEQYF	TGTGCCAGCAGTCACGACAGCGGGGCCTACGAGCAGTACTTC	TRBJ2-7	TRBV27	few	TRBD2
CASSHLNQPQHF	TGTGCCAGTAGTCACCTAAATCAGCCCCAGCATTTT	TRBJ1-5	TRBV19	NA	NA
CSVEQAEGETQYF	TGCAGCGTTGAACAAGCGGAAGGGGAGACCCAGTACTTC	TRBJ2-5	TRBV29-1	many	NA
CASSLAQGGVSYNSPLHF	TGTGCCAGCAGCTTAGCCCAGGGCGGGGTTTCCTATAATTCACCCCTCCACTTT	TRBJ1-6	TRBV13	few	NA
CASSPTIGSGANVVTF	TGTGCCAGCAGCCCCACCATTGGCTCTGGGGCCAACGTCGTGACTTTC	TRBJ2-6	TRBV7-2	NA	NA
CASSELPGDQETQYF	TGTGCCAGCAGTGAATTACCGGGGGACCAAGAGACCCAGTACTTC	TRBJ2-5	TRBV25-1	many	NA
CRATGHTDTQYF	TGCAGGGCGACAGGGCACACAGATACGCAGTATTTT	TRBJ2-3	TRBV20-1	many	TRBD1
CASSIPTGGNSPLHF	TGTGCCAGTAGTATTCCGACAGGGGGAAATTCACCCCTCCACTTT	TRBJ1-6	TRBV19	NA	TRBD1
CASSLVLEGGRGSPLHF	TGTGCCAGCAGCTTAGTCCTTGAGGGAGGGAGAGGTTCACCCCTCCACTTT	TRBJ1-6	TRBV7-8	few	NA
CASSLAGIDGYTF	TGTGCCAGCAGTTTGGCAGGAATAGATGGCTACACCTTC	TRBJ1-2	TRBV28	few	NA
CASRPQGAMIGYTF	TGTGCCAGTAGACCCCAGGGGGCGATGATTGGCTACACCTTC	TRBJ1-2	TRBV19	NA	TRBD1
CASSQDIGAGEETQYF	TGTGCCAGCAGCCAAGATATTGGGGCGGGGGAAGAGACCCAGTACTTC	TRBJ2-5	TRBV3-1	few	TRBD2
CSGLHGAGNTIYF	TGCAGCGGATTGCATGGCGCTGGAAACACCATATATTTT	TRBJ1-3	TRBV29-1	NA	NA
CASSLVTGATNEKLFF	TGCGCCAGCAGCCTGGTGACAGGAGCAACTAATGAAAAACTGTTTTTT	TRBJ1-4	TRBV5-1	many	NA
CASSFVPEGGGYTF	TGTGCCAGCAGCTTCGTACCTGAAGGGGGAGGCTACACCTTC	TRBJ1-2	TRBV7-2	many	NA
CASSLKGNQPQHF	TGTGCCAGCAGCTTAAAGGGAAATCAGCCCCAGCATTTT	TRBJ1-5	TRBV7-9	NA	NA
CASSQERLTGTTGELFF	TGCGCCAGCAGCCAAGAACGCTTAACAGGGACAACCGGGGAGCTGTTTTTT	TRBJ2-2	TRBV4-3	many	NA